A single sample is the source of the 5 T cell receptor beta chains below, sequenced in a study of cytomegalovirus exposure and HLA in healthy donors. PCR primers comprised 60 Vbeta and 13 Jbeta primers. Assay: immunoSEQ multiplex PCR; the TCRdb copy retains only in-frame clones and omits some. Seen here are around 200,000 clones, about 80% observed once, and the top ten hold 0.5% to 0.7%. The sample comprised PBMCs. All receptors come from a woman between 35 and 50 years old in good health and CMV-seronegative.

The rearrangement uses TRBV28 and TRBJ2-1, with 12 bases fitting TRBD2. Germline assignment: CDR1 MDHEN and CDR2 SYDVKM. V was pared by 5 bases and J by 9 bases, with 8 bases of the junction left unmatched. The CDR3 is 15 residues long. The CDR3 region is CASSAPSGGGVEQFF. In nucleotides, the CDR3 is TGTGCCAGCAGTGCACCTAGCGGGGGGGGTGTTGAGCAGTTCTTC.

This chain connects TRBV9 to TRBJ1-2; D remains unclear. The V gene's germline CDR1 is SGDLS and CDR2 YYNGEE. Trimming removed 6 bases at V and 5 bases at J, with 17 bases between. CDR3 length: 14 amino acids. This CDR3 is CASMGGSMQYGYTF. The CDR3 DNA is TGTGCCAGCATGGGAGGGAGTATGCAATATGGCTACACCTTC.

The chain combines TRBV7-8 with TRBJ2-1, with 10 nucleotides matching TRBD2. CDR1 is SGHVS, CDR2 FQNEAQ, per germline. CDR3 length equals 20 residues. J was trimmed by 7 bases and V by 3 bases; bases with no gene match: 21. This CDR3 reads CASSLDRGLATHLQWNEQFF. CDR3 nucleotide sequence: TGTGCCAGCAGCTTGGATAGGGGACTAGCGACTCACCTCCAGTGGAATGAGCAGTTCTTC.

The chain carries TRBV27 and TRBJ2-1; possible D gene TRBD1, 6 bases. The CDR3 is 16 amino acids. Germline V gene sequence: CDR1 MNHEY, CDR2 SMNVEV (reference sequence). Trimming removed 4 bases at V and 1 base at J, with 14 bases between. The CDR3: CASSSPDRKSYNEQFF. The DNA of the CDR3 is TGTGCCAGCAGTTCCCCAGACAGGAAATCCTACAATGAGCAGTTCTTC.

The sample holds a few counts of this clone. This chain uses TRBV30 with TRBJ2-2; 9 bases are a match to TRBD2. This CDR3 has 14 amino acids. V lost 4 bases and J lost 5; bases outside the gene matches: 5. CDR1 is GTSNPN, CDR2 SVGIG, per germline (reference sequence). The CDR3 coding sequence is TGTGCCTGGACCCGCGGGGGGGGGACCGGGGAGCTGTTTTTT. Translated: CAWTRGGGTGELFF.